The next 15 T cell receptor beta chains were all read from a single sample in a study of cytomegalovirus exposure and HLA in healthy donors. The PCR had 60 Vbeta and 13 Jbeta primers. The assay was immunoSEQ multiplex PCR, and TCRdb's table has in-frame clones only and misses some. This sample carries more than 150,000 clones, around four fifths of them seen once, and the ten largest clones take roughly 2.6%. The sequenced sample was PBMCs. The origin of the receptors is a woman in her 50s in good health and CMV-seropositive.

The V gene is TRBV6-5, the J gene TRBJ1-1; D remains unclear. The germline gives CDR1 MNHEY, CDR2 SVGAGI. V was cut by 0 bases and J by 5 bases, with 13 bases left in between. The CDR3 extends over 15 amino acids. In DNA form, the CDR3 reads TGTGCCAGCAGTTACTCGCACTTGCTTTGGACTGAAGCTTTCTTT. This encodes CASSYSHLLWTEAFF.

The table lists this clone with a few counts. The rearrangement links TRBV6-5 to TRBJ1-1; 9 nucleotides line up with TRBD1. The germline CDR1 and CDR2 sequences are MNHEY and SVGAGI. This CDR3 has 15 residues. The V gene end was trimmed by 4 bases and the J gene end by 4 bases; junction bases not matched to a gene: 7. The CDR3 sequence: CASSSGTGRFTEAFF. DNA of the CDR3: TGTGCCAGCAGTTCCGGGACAGGGAGGTTCACTGAAGCTTTCTTT.

The gene calls are TRBV4-3 and TRBJ1-3; 9 bases align to TRBD1. This CDR3 contains 16 residues. V lost 0 bases to trimming and J lost 4 bases; unmatched junction nucleotides: 4. Germline assignment: CDR1 LGHNA and CDR2 YSLEER. The CDR3: CASSQEQGAPGNTIYF. The CDR3 nucleotides are TGCGCCAGCAGCCAAGAACAGGGGGCGCCGGGAAACACCATATATTTT.

The chain couples TRBV19 to TRBJ1-5; 7 positions agree with TRBD1. Trimming at V came to 4 bases and at J to 6 bases, leaving 9 bases not matched to a gene. In germline, CDR1 is LNHDA, CDR2 SQIVND (reference sequence). There are 15 residues in the CDR3. The CDR3 loop reads CASSKTGLTSQPQHF. The CDR3 region has the DNA TGTGCCAGTAGTAAGACAGGGCTGACGTCTCAGCCCCAGCATTTT.

CDR3 bases: TGTGCCATATTCCTTCAGGAAGGCTACACCTTC. It yields the protein CAIFLQEGYTF. The chain combines TRBV6-4 with TRBJ1-2; D is unclear. This CDR3 region has 11 residues. The V and J ends lost 10 bases and 8 bases respectively, with 14 bases between them. CDR1 MRHNA and CDR2 SNTAGT come from the germline V gene.

The rearrangement links TRBV6-5 to TRBJ1-1; 8 bases are a match to TRBD1. The CDR3 runs 13 residues. V gave up 7 bases and J gave up 5 bases; unmatched junction bases: 6. Germline V gene lookup returns CDR1 MNHEY and CDR2 SVGAGI. The CDR3: CASNGQGETEAFF. The CDR3 region has the DNA TGTGCCAGCAACGGACAGGGTGAGACTGAAGCTTTCTTT.

The genes are TRBV5-1 and TRBJ1-1, with TRBD1 identical over 7 bases. Germline CDR1 is SGHRS and CDR2 is YFSETQ. Trimming removed 3 bases from V and 2 bases from J; junction bases left unmatched: 4. The CDR3 length is 14 residues. CDR3 sequence: CASSSTGANTEAFF. The CDR3 bases are TGCGCCAGCAGCTCCACAGGGGCCAACACTGAAGCTTTCTTT.

The chain employs TRBV29-1 and TRBJ1-2; the D gene is possibly TRBD1 (6 bases). The germline CDR1 and CDR2 sequences are SQVTM and ANQGSEA. V shed 3 bases and J shed 7 bases, with 18 bases lying between them. The CDR3 runs 14 residues. CDR3 region: CSVDYGGAFGGYTF. CDR3 nucleotides: TGCAGCGTTGACTATGGGGGGGCATTCGGTGGCTACACCTTC.

This chain links TRBV6-1 with TRBJ2-1; D gene uncertain. The CDR3 covers 10 residues. The V end was cut by 10 bases, the J end by 8 bases, with 9 bases between. CDR1 and CDR2 from the germline V gene are MNHNS and SASEGT. The CDR3 here is CATHKYEQFF. In DNA form, the CDR3 reads TGTGCCACACATAAGTATGAGCAGTTCTTC.

The V gene is TRBV7-9, the J gene TRBJ1-4, with a weak D call TRBD1 (5 bases). The CDR3 consists of 16 residues. From germline, CDR1 is SEHNR and CDR2 FQNEAQ (reference sequence). V lost 5 bases and J 2 bases, leaving 15 bases between the germline ends. The CDR3 DNA reads TGTGCCAGCAGCCCTGTAAGGGGCGGTACTAATGAAAAACTGTTTTTT. It codes for CASSPVRGGTNEKLFF.

This chain connects TRBV7-9 to TRBJ1-5; D not certain. Trimming took 2 bases from V and 6 from J, leaving 5 bases between them. The CDR3 length is 12 residues. Germline lookup yields CDR1 SEHNR and CDR2 FQNEAQ (reference sequence). In DNA form, the CDR3 reads TGTGCCAGCAGCTTAAATAGTCAGCCCCAGCATTTT. Its protein is CASSLNSQPQHF.

This clone was observed a single time. The chain has TRBV19 and TRBJ2-7; D not resolved. Looked up from germline, CDR1 is LNHDA and CDR2 is SQIVND (reference sequence). This CDR3 has 11 amino acids. V dropped 4 bases and J dropped 3 bases, with 4 bases sitting between them. As DNA, the CDR3 is TGTGCCAGTAGTACGGGCTACGAGCAGTACTTC. Its protein is CASSTGYEQYF.

The V and J genes are TRBV6-1 and TRBJ2-1, with TRBD2 matching over 8 bases. This CDR3 comprises 13 residues. CDR1 is MNHNS, CDR2 SASEGT, per germline. The V segment lost 2 bases and the J segment 7 bases; nucleotides outside the gene matches: 1. The CDR3 protein is CASSESGGNEQFF. The DNA of the CDR3 is TGTGCCAGCAGTGAAAGCGGGGGTAATGAGCAGTTCTTC.

The V call is TRBV19, the J call TRBJ2-5, with a weak D call TRBD1 (6 bases). CDR3 length: 14 residues. With 6 bases removed from V and 3 bases from J, the gap between germline ends came to 14 bases. Per germline, CDR1 LNHDA and CDR2 SQIVND (reference sequence). This CDR3 is CASRMGHTEETQYF. The CDR3 DNA is TGTGCCAGTAGGATGGGACACACAGAAGAGACCCAGTACTTC.

CDR3 region: CASNPSASGGEETQYF. In DNA, the CDR3 is TGTGCCAGCAACCCCTCGGCTAGCGGGGGTGAAGAGACCCAGTACTTC. The rearrangement links TRBV11-2 to TRBJ2-5, with 10 bases lining up with TRBD2. CDR1 and CDR2 from the germline V gene are SGHAT and FQNNGV. V shed 7 bases, J shed 3 bases, and the junction held 11 bases outside the gene matches. This CDR3 is 16 amino acids long.